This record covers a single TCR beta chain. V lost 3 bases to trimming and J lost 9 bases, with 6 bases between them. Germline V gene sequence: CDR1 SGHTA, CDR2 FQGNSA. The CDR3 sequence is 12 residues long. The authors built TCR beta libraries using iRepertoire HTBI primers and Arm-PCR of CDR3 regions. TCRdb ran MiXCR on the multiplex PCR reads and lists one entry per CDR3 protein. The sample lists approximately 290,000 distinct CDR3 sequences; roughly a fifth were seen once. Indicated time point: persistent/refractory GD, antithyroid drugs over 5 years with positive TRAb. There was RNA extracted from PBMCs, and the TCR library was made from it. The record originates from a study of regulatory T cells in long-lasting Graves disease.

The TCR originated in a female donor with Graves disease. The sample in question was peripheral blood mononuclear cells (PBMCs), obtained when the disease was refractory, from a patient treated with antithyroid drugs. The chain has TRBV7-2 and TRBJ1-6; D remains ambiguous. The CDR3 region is CASSFWGSPLHF. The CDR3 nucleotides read TGTGCCAGCAGCTTTTGGGGTTCACCCCTCCACTTT.